This TCR beta chain was found in a study of CD8+ T cells in alopecia areata. RNA was extracted and reverse transcribed into cDNA as the sequencing template. Some clones are missing from TCRdb's copy, which holds only in-frame ones; the method was immunoSEQ multiplex PCR. The sample shows more than 200,000 clones, under 70% of them seen only once. The CDR3 runs to 16 residues. V lost 4 bases to trimming and J lost 9 bases, with 22 bases between them. Germline CDR1 reads SGHAT; CDR2 reads FQNNGV. Sequenced material: CD4+ T cells sorted from blood, taken at week 0. The rearrangement uses TRBV11-2 and TRBJ2-1; D may match TRBD1 or TRBD2 (5 bases each). The receptor was isolated from a human donor with alopecia areata. The CDR3 loop is CASSSLRGKGYSEQFF. The DNA for the CDR3 is TGTGCCAGCAGCTCCCTGCGAGGGAAGGGGTATAGTGAGCAGTTCTTC.